The 14 T cell receptor beta chains below all came from one sample that was sequenced in a study of spatial heterogeneity in lung cancer. As for time point: blood at routine non-recurrence follow-up after resection. Unsorted whole RNA of tumor, nontumor lung or frozen PBMC was sequenced. From the 5' RACE reads, TCRdb called clonotypes with MiXCR, one entry per CDR3 protein. The data contain some 110,000 distinct CDR3 sequences, over 9% of them seen just once; the ten biggest clones take up 16%. The input for sequencing was PBMCs, taken at follow-up. The source of these receptors is a male donor with early-stage non-small cell lung cancer.

In this sample, this clonotype turned up many times. This chain uses TRBV7-2 with TRBJ2-3; tentatively, D is TRBD1 (5 bases). The V gene lost 3 bases and the J gene lost 2 bases, with 6 bases spanning the gap. CDR1 is SGHTA, CDR2 FQGNSA, per germline. The CDR3 totals 13 residues. The CDR3 is CASSFGHTDTQYF. CDR3 coding DNA: TGTGCCAGCAGCTTCGGACACACAGATACGCAGTATTTT.

The chain couples TRBV21-1 to TRBJ2-6; the table names TRBD1, a call not compared with the DNA. TRBV21-1 is reported as a pseudogene. The CDR3 has 16 residues. For the CDR3, the DNA is TGCGCCAGAAGACAGGGGAGTCGGTCTGGGGCCAACGTCCTGACTTTC. It is translated as CARRQGSRSGANVLTF.

This clonotype was seen a few times. The chain joins TRBV6-5 to TRBJ1-1, with TRBD1 as a possible D gene (5 bases). The CDR3 sequence is 19 residues long. CDR1 is MNHEY, CDR2 SVGAGI, per germline. Between the trimmed V and J ends, which lost 5 bases and 1 base, there was a span of 26 bases. CDR3 in DNA: TGTGCCAGCAGTCCTTGGTTGTCGCCGGGACGTCTAAAGAACACTGAAGCTTTCTTT. It is translated as CASSPWLSPGRLKNTEAFF.

This clonotype showed up many times. The chain has TRBV12-3 or TRBV12-4 and TRBJ1-3; D remains unclear. V lost 7 bases and J 1 base, leaving 17 bases between the germline ends. The CDR3 covers 16 residues. The CDR3 DNA reads as TGTGCCAGCACCCGGGGTCCCGGTCCATCTGGAAACACCATATATTTT. This translates into CASTRGPGPSGNTIYF.

This clonotype appeared a few times. This chain links TRBV5-6 with TRBJ2-1; 7 nucleotides match TRBD1. The CDR3 sequence is 13 residues long. Germline-derived CDR1 and CDR2 are SGHDT and YYEEEE. The ends lost 7 bases at V and 6 bases at J; junction bases unmatched: 7. The CDR3 DNA follows: TGTGCCAGCGCCCCGGGACAGTTCAATGAGCAGTTCTTC. Its protein is CASAPGQFNEQFF.

The chain has TRBV21-1 and TRBJ1-5. TRBV21-1 is a pseudogene locus. The CDR3 length is 15 residues. The CDR3 is CASSKPPHGGQPQHF. The CDR3 bases are TGTGCCAGCAGCAAGCCACCCCATGGAGGTCAGCCCCAGCATTTT.

The chain uses TRBV6-5 and TRBJ2-1, with 7 nucleotides matching TRBD1. V gave up 5 bases and J gave up 6 bases; unmatched junction bases: 7. This CDR3 is built from 14 residues. CDR1 and CDR2 from the germline V gene are MNHEY and SVGAGI. The CDR3 DNA reads TGTGCCAGCAGTAGGGGGACAGCTTTCAATGAGCAGTTCTTC. Its protein product is CASSRGTAFNEQFF.

This clonotype was seen only a few times. The genes are TRBV10-2 and TRBJ1-5; 8 bases map to TRBD1. Losses at the gene ends were 4 bases for V and 7 bases for J; bases not matched to a gene: 9. This CDR3 comprises 15 residues. CDR1 WSHSY and CDR2 SAAADI come from the germline V gene. The CDR3 coding sequence is TGCGCCAGCAGTGTCGGACAGGGAGGGCGACAGCCCCAGCATTTT. Residues: CASSVGQGGRQPQHF.

This clonotype was recorded a few times. J is TRBJ2-3 and V is TRBV5-1; D gene uncertain. Trimming pared 4 bases from V and 4 bases from J, leaving 16 bases between. This CDR3 has 15 amino acids. Germline CDR1 is SGHRS and CDR2 is YFSETQ. The CDR3 sequence: CASSIGYAEPDTQYF. The CDR3 DNA reads as TGCGCCAGCAGCATTGGATACGCCGAGCCAGATACGCAGTATTTT.

The CDR3 nucleotides read TGTGCCAGCAAACTCAGGGGGGCTGACACCGGGGAGCTGTTTTTT. Encoded protein: CASKLRGADTGELFF. V gene TRBV6-5 combines with J gene TRBJ2-2; TRBD1 might be the D (7 bases). Trimming took off 7 bases at V and 3 bases at J, with 15 bases between the two ends. Germline V lookup: CDR1 MNHEY, CDR2 SVGAGI. CDR3 size: 15 residues.

There are many counts of this clonotype. The V call is TRBV15, the J call TRBJ2-5; D is uncertain. Germline CDR1 LNHNV, CDR2 YYDKDF (reference sequence). The CDR3 is made up of 14 amino acids. Trimming took 0 bases from V and 2 from J, leaving 7 bases between them. CDR3 coding DNA: TGTGCCACCAGCAGAGAACAACGACAAGAGACCCAGTACTTC. It codes for CATSREQRQETQYF. Using reference TRBV15 and TRBJ2-5 for the parts outside the CDR3, the full variable domain is DAMVIQNPRYQVTQFGKPVTLSCSQTLNHNVMYWYQQKSSQAPKLLFHYYDKDFNNEADTPDNFQSRRPNTSFCFLDIRSPGLGDTAMYLCATSREQRQETQYFGPGTRLLVL.

This clonotype has just a few counts. This rearrangement joins TRBV4-3 to TRBJ1-2, with 7 bases lining up with TRBD1. The CDR3 has 13 amino acids. The ends lost 3 bases at V and 7 bases at J; junction bases unmatched: 5. Germline loops: CDR1 LGHNA, CDR2 YSLEER. CDR3 DNA: TGCGCCAGCAGCCAGGACAGGACGGGTGGCTACACCTTC. This codes for CASSQDRTGGYTF.

This clonotype was picked up a small number of times. The chain employs TRBV2 and TRBJ2-2, with a possible D match to TRBD1 (5 bases). Germline V gives CDR1 SNHLY, CDR2 FYNNEI. V gave up 5 bases and J gave up 5 bases, with 12 bases separating them. The CDR3 runs to 14 residues. The CDR3 nucleotides are TGTGCCAGCAGTTCAGGGTCATGGACCGGGGAGCTGTTTTTT. It is translated as CASSSGSWTGELFF.

This clonotype was counted at least ten times. The gene calls are TRBV18 and TRBJ1-3, with D possibly being TRBD1 (5 bases). Per the germline V gene, CDR1 is KGHSH and CDR2 is LQKENI. CDR3 length equals 14 residues. V lost 3 bases to trimming and J lost 6 bases, with 12 bases between them. CDR3 DNA sequence: TGTGCCAGCTCACCGTCGACAGCCCAAAACACCATATATTTT. Protein product: CASSPSTAQNTIYF.